Sequencing of this TCR beta chain was carried out in a study of CD8+CD57+ T cells in acquired aplastic anemia. Study-wide context: Sorted cells (CD4+ and CD8+) yielded DNA amounts that averaged roughly 3.2 ug. In CD4+ cells, healthy donors produced an average of roughly 11 million reads. Findings of the study overall: Simpson's diversity of CD8+ cells was not significantly different in patients compared with controls. Found in both controls and patients were 25 to 35 CD8+ CDR3 sequences.

The V gene end was trimmed by 0 bases and the J gene end by 4 bases; junction bases not matched to a gene: 9. This CDR3 comprises 19 residues. Germline assignment: CDR1 SGHDN and CDR2 FVKESK. Profiling of TCR beta VDJ combinations and CDR3 sequences used genomic DNA as template. TCRdb itself ran the reads through MiXCR, one entry per CDR3 protein. Of 130,000 or so distinct CDR3 sequences listed, 41% were seen once; the top ten hold roughly 8.9%. On this clonotype: The target antigen is unknown.

The chain uses TRBV14 and TRBJ2-1, with TRBD2 identical over 13 bases. The specimen sequenced was sorted CD4+, CD8+, or CD8+CD57+ T cells (not recorded which) from PBMCs. The clonotype originates from a human donor in good health, serving as a control. CDR3 protein: CASSQELLAGGPGYNEQFF. The CDR3 DNA is TGTGCCAGCAGCCAAGAGCTACTAGCGGGAGGGCCAGGGTACAATGAGCAGTTCTTC. The variable domain in full, with the rest retrieved from reference TRBV14 and TRBJ2-1, is EAGVTQFPSHSVIEKGQTVTLRCDPISGHDNLYWYRRVMGKEIKFLLHFVKESKQDESGMPNNRFLAERTGGTYSTLKVQPAELEDSGVYFCASSQELLAGGPGYNEQFFGPGTRLTVL.